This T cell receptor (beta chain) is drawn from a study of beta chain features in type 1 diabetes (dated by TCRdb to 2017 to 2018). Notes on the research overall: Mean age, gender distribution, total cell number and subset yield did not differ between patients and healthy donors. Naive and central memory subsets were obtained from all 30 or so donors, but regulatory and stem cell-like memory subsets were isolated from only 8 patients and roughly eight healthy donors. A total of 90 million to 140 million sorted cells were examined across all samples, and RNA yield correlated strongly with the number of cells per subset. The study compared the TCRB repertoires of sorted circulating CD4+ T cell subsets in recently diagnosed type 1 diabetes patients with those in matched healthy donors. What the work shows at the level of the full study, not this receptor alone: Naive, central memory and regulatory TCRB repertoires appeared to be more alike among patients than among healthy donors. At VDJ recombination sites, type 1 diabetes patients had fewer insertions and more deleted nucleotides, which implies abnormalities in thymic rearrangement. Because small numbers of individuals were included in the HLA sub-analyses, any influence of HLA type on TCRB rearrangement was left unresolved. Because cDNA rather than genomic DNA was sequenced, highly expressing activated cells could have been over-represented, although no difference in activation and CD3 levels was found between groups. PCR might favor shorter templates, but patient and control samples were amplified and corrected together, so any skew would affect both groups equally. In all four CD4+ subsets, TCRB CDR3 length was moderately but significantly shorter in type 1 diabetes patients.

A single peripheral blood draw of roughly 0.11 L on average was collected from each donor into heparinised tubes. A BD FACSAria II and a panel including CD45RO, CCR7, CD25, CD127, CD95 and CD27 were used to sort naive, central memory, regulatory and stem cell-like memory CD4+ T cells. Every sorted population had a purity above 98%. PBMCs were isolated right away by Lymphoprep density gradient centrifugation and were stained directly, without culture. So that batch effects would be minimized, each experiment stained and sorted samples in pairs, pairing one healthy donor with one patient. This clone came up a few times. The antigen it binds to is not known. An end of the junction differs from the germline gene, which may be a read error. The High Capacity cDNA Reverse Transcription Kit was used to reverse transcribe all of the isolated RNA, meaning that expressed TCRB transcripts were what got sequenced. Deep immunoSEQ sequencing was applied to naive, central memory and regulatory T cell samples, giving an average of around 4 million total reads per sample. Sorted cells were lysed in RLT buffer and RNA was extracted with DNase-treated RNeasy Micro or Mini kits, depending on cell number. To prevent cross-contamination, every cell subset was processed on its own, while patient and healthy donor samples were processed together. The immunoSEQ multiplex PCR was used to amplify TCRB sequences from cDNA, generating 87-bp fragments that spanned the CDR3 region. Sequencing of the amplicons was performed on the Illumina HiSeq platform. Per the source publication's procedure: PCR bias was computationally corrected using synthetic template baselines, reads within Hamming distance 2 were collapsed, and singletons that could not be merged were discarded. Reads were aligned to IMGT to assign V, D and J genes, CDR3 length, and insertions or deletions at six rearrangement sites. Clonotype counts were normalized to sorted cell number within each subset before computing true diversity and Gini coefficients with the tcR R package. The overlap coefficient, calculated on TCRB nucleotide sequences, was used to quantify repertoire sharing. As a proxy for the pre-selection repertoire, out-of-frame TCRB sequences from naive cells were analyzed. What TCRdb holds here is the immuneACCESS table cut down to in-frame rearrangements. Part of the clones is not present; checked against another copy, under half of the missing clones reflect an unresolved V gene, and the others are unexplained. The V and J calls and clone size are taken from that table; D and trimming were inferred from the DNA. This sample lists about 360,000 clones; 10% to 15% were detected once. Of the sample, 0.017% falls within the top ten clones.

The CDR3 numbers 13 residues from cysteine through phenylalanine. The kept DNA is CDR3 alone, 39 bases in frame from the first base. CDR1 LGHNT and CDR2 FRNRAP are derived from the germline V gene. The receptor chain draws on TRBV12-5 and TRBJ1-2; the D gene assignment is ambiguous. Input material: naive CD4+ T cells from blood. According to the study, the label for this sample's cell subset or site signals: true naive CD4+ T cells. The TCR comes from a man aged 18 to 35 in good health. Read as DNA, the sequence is TGTGCTAGTGGTTGGAACGGGAACTTTGGCTACACCTTC. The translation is CASGWNGNFGYTF.